Sequencing of this T cell receptor beta chain was carried out in a study of shared clonotypes between healthy human individuals. The study, taken as a whole, reports: Clonotype sharing across several donors was observed for around 5% of naive CD4 clonotypes. A reduction in generation probabilities was seen for non-shared clonotypes relative to those shared by all four donors.

As concerns this clone: Its antigen remains unidentified.

The assay was carried out at the deep level. Replicate PCRs run on sorted subsets employed around 200 ng DNA, roughly 30,000 T cell genomes. Sequenced by immunoSEQ multiplex PCR; TCRdb stores in-frame clones only, minus some. This sample yields millions of clones, of which 85% to 95% are seen a single time; roughly 0.14% belongs to the top ten. The germline V gene encodes CDR1 ENHRY and CDR2 SYGVKD. After removal of 11 bases from V and 8 bases from J, the junction contained 18 bases not matched to a gene. The CDR3 is 15 amino acids. V and J are TRBV10-3 and TRBJ1-2; 9 nucleotides line up with TRBD1. This clonotype was sampled from a man between 18 and 35 years old in good health. Sequencing was performed on naive CD4+ T cells sorted from blood. Subset indicated: CD45RA+ positively selected. The CDR3 here is CAALPGQGVTRGYTF. As DNA, the CDR3 is TGTGCCGCACTACCGGGACAGGGTGTCACTCGGGGCTACACCTTC.